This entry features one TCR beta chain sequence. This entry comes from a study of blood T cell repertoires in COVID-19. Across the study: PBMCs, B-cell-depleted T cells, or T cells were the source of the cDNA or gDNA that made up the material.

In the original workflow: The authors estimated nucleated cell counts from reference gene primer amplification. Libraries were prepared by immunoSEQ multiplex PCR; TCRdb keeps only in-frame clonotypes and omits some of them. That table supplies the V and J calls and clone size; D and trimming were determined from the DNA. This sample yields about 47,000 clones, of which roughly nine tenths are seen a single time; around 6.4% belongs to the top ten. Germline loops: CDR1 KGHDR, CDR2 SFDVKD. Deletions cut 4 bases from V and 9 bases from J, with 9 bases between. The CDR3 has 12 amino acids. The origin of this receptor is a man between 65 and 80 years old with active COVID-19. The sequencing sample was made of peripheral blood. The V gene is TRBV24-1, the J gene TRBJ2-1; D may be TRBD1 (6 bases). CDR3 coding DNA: TGTGCCACCAGTGACTCCAGGGGTGAGCAGTTCTTC. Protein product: CATSDSRGEQFF.